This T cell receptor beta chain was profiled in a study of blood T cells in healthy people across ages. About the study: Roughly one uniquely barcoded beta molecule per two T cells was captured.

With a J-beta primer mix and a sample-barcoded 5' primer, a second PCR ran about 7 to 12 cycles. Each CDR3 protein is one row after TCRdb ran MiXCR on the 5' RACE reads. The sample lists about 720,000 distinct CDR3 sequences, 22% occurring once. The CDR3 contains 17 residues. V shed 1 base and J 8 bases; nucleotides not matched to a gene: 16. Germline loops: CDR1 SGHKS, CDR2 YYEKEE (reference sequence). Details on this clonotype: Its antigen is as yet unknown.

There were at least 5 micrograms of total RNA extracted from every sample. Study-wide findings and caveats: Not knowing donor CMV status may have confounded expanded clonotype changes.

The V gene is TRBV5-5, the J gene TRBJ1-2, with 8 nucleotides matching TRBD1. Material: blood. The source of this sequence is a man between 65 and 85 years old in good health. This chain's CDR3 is CASSLFGRTGSHQGYTF. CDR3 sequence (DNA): TGTGCCAGCAGCTTGTTTGGGCGGACAGGGAGTCATCAAGGCTACACCTTC.